What follows is one T cell receptor beta chain and its context. This record belongs to a study of patients and donors after allogeneic stem cell transplantation. One entry per CDR3 protein results from TCRdb running MiXCR on the RT-PCR reads. Among roughly 200,000 distinct CDR3 sequences listed, roughly two fifths were seen once. Trimming cost V 6 bases and J 10 bases, with 19 bases left between them. The CDR3 has 15 amino acids. Sample: blood, either unsorted or a sorted T cell fraction (not recorded which). The V gene is TRBV12-3 or TRBV12-4, the J gene TRBJ1-6; D not certain. The sequence was obtained from a human donor who was either an allogeneic HSCT recipient or a stem cell or donor lymphocyte infusion donor (not recorded which). It is not recorded whose cells these are; they may come from a transplant donor. CDR3 region: CASSFTTSSPSPLHF. The CDR3 nucleotides are TGTGCCAGCAGCTTCACCACATCATCCCCCTCACCCCTCCACTTT.